This T cell receptor (beta chain) is from a study of blood T cells in healthy people across ages. Germline V gives CDR1 SQVTM, CDR2 ANQGSEA. The CDR3 totals 14 residues. V was pared by 7 bases and J by 1 base, with 5 bases of the junction left unmatched. Then a second PCR, running about 6 to 11 cycles, was carried out with a sample-barcoded 5' primer and a J-beta primer mix. TCRdb independently ran MiXCR on the 5' RACE reads; one entry per CDR3 protein. The table lists about 640,000 distinct CDR3 sequences, 45% to 65% of them singletons. The specimen was blood. This chain connects TRBV29-1 to TRBJ2-1; 9 nucleotides match TRBD2. This sequence originates from a man aged 60 to 69 in good health. The CDR3 sequence is CSDLLAGSYNEQFF. The CDR3 DNA sequence: TGCAGCGACCTTCTAGCGGGGTCCTACAATGAGCAGTTCTTC.